This T cell receptor (beta chain) was documented in a study of CDR3 diversity in severe acne. Trimming removed 5 bases from V and 0 bases from J; junction bases left unmatched: 11. CDR3 length: 19 amino acids. Germline V CDR1 and CDR2: LNHNV, YYDKDF (reference sequence). TCRdb reprocessed the PCR reads via MiXCR and lists one record per CDR3 protein. This table holds about 76,000 distinct CDR3 sequences, around 50% found once. The receptor comes from a male donor in good health, without acne. V gene TRBV15 combines with J gene TRBJ2-3; 13 bases agree with TRBD2. Sequencing was carried out using blood. CDR3 coding DNA: TGTGCCACCAGCGGCAGACTAGCGGGGGGAGACCTTAGCACAGATACGCAGTATTTT. It yields the protein CATSGRLAGGDLSTDTQYF.